These 21 T cell receptor beta chains came from one sample sequenced in a study of control samples from healthy donors and cancer patients. Profiling relied on immunoSEQ multiplex PCR, and the TCRdb table lists in-frame clones only, not all of them. The data contain about 100,000 clones, approximately 86% of them singletons. Sequencing was performed on blood. The receptors originated from a man younger than 45 in good health.

This chain uses TRBV7-2 with TRBJ1-1; unclear D gene. Germline V lookup: CDR1 SGHTA, CDR2 FQGNSA. This CDR3 is 15 amino acids long. V was trimmed by 4 bases and J by 1 base, leaving 13 bases between them. CDR3 region: CASSSLLGRNTEAFF. The DNA for the CDR3 is TGTGCCAGCAGCTCTCTTTTGGGCCGGAACACTGAAGCTTTCTTT.

The chain recombines TRBV19 with TRBJ2-7; D might be TRBD1 (6 bases). The germline gives CDR1 LNHDA, CDR2 SQIVND (reference sequence). With 0 bases removed from V and 3 bases from J, the gap between germline ends came to 6 bases. The CDR3 contains 13 residues. The CDR3 here is CASSIDRGYEQYF. The CDR3 region has the DNA TGTGCCAGTAGTATAGACAGGGGCTACGAGCAGTACTTC.

This sequence joins TRBV27 and TRBJ2-2; tentative D call: TRBD2 (6 bases). CDR1 and CDR2 (germline): MNHEY, SMNVEV (reference sequence). This CDR3 spans 13 amino acids. With 5 bases removed from V and 7 bases from J, the gap between germline ends came to 11 bases. The CDR3 DNA is TGTGCCAGCAGTCCCCTGGGGGGCGGGGAGCTGTTTTTT. This gives the protein CASSPLGGGELFF.

The V gene is TRBV10-1, the J gene TRBJ2-3, with a tentative D call TRBD2 (5 bases). CDR1 and CDR2 (germline): WNHNN, SYGVQD (reference sequence). V was shortened by 5 bases and J by 0 bases, with 9 bases between the two germline ends. The CDR3 covers 14 residues. The CDR3 reads CASSSRESTDTQYF. Written as DNA, the CDR3 is TGCGCCAGCAGTAGTAGGGAGAGCACAGATACGCAGTATTTT.

The V and J genes are TRBV30 and TRBJ1-2; 8 bases agree with TRBD1. The V and J ends lost 3 bases and 8 bases, in that order; junction bases with no gene match: 5. The CDR3 has 12 amino acids. Germline values: CDR1 GTSNPN, CDR2 SVGIG (reference sequence). CDR3: CAWSETGGGYTF. The CDR3 nucleotides are TGTGCCTGGAGCGAAACAGGGGGGGGCTACACCTTC.

The count of this clone is one. The genes are TRBV7-2 and TRBJ2-7; TRBD2 matches at 10 bases. CDR3 size: 16 residues. V shed 1 base, J shed 0 bases, and the junction held 3 bases outside the gene matches. Per the germline V gene, CDR1 is SGHTA and CDR2 is FQGNSA. In DNA, the CDR3 is TGTGCCAGCAGCTTAGGACTAGCGGGCATCTCCTACGAGCAGTACTTC. Encoded protein: CASSLGLAGISYEQYF.

V and J are TRBV11-2 and TRBJ2-1; a weak D match, TRBD1 (6 bases). CDR1 is SGHAT and CDR2 is FQNNGV in the germline V gene. The CDR3 totals 16 residues. The V gene lost 4 bases and the J gene lost 6 bases, with 19 bases spanning the gap. The CDR3 DNA reads as TGTGCCAGCAGCTCCTACCACGGACAGCAGGGCAATGAGCAGTTCTTC. Its translation: CASSSYHGQQGNEQFF. The full variable domain, completed using reference TRBV11-2 and TRBJ2-1, is EAGVAQSPRYKIIEKRQSVAFWCNPISGHATLYWYQQILGQGPKLLIQFQNNGVVDDSQLPKDRFSAERLKGVDSTLKIQPAKLEDSAVYLCASSSYHGQQGNEQFFGPGTRLTVL.

The gene calls are TRBV18 and TRBJ2-7; perhaps TRBD1 as D (6 bases). The CDR3 has 15 residues. The V gene's germline CDR1 is KGHSH and CDR2 LQKENI. V lost 6 bases and J lost 3, with 18 bases in between. The CDR3 loop reads CASSHRVGMNYEQYF. The CDR3, as DNA: TGTGCCAGCTCCCACAGGGTCGGTATGAACTACGAGCAGTACTTC.

The chain links TRBV7-3 to TRBJ2-3; 7 bases match TRBD2. CDR1 and CDR2 from the germline V gene are SGHTA and FQGTGA. CDR3 size: 16 residues. V shed 8 bases and J 4 bases; nucleotides not matched to a gene: 15. CDR3 DNA: TGTGCCAGCGCCCGGGGTGCTAGCGGAAAAGCAGATACGCAGTATTTT. It codes for CASARGASGKADTQYF.

CDR3 DNA: TGTGCCAGCAGTTTAGGTCAGAAGAAATACGAGCAGTACTTC. Protein: CASSLGQKKYEQYF. V and J are TRBV28 and TRBJ2-7; no clear D. Germline lookup yields CDR1 MDHEN and CDR2 SYDVKM. V lost 2 bases and J lost 4, with 12 bases in between. The CDR3 length is 14 residues. Based on the CDR3 plus reference TRBV28 and TRBJ2-7, the full variable domain is DVKVTQSSRYLVKRTGEKVFLECVQDMDHENMFWYRQDPGLGLRLIYFSYDVKMKEKGDIPEGYSVSREKKERFSLILESASTNQTSMYLCASSLGQKKYEQYFGPGTRLTVT.

The chain links TRBV11-2 to TRBJ1-1, with a possible D match to TRBD1 (6 bases). The CDR3 runs 15 residues. Looked up from germline, CDR1 is SGHAT and CDR2 is FQNNGV. With 2 bases removed from V and 10 bases from J, the gap between germline ends came to 20 bases. This chain's CDR3 is CASSLWGQLPRGAFF. The CDR3 nucleotides are TGTGCCAGCAGCTTATGGGGGCAGCTCCCACGGGGAGCTTTCTTT.

The J gene is TRBJ2-5, the V gene TRBV4-2; D unresolved. V was cut by 4 bases and J by 2 bases, with 14 bases left in between. The CDR3 totals 15 residues. Germline V gene data show CDR1 as LGHNA and CDR2 as YNFKEQ. The CDR3 sequence: CASSRAIVSQETQYF. CDR3 bases: TGTGCCAGCAGCCGGGCGATAGTATCTCAAGAGACCCAGTACTTC.

This sequence joins TRBV6-5 and TRBJ2-1; D gene uncertain. Between the trimmed V and J ends, which lost 2 bases and 2 bases, there was a span of 7 bases. The germline CDR1 and CDR2 sequences are MNHEY and SVGAGI. The CDR3 loop spans 14 amino acids. This CDR3 is CASSYDTTYNEQFF. DNA of the CDR3: TGTGCCAGCAGTTACGATACTACCTACAATGAGCAGTTCTTC.

CDR3 sequence reads: CASSQGRTGLEEKLFF. The CDR3 DNA reads TGCGCCAGCAGCCAAGGTAGGACAGGGTTAGAAGAAAAACTGTTTTTT. This rearrangement joins TRBV4-1 to TRBJ1-4, with 8 bases aligning to TRBD1. V trimming: 1 base; J trimming: 8 bases; junction bases outside the gene matches: 9. CDR3 length equals 16 residues. Germline loops: CDR1 MGHRA, CDR2 YSYEKL.

The rearrangement joins TRBV7-3 to TRBJ2-6; D is ambiguous. Germline CDR1 SGHTA, CDR2 FQGTGA. V lost 1 base and J 0 bases, leaving 7 bases between the germline ends. The CDR3 has 16 amino acids. CDR3 coding DNA: TGTGCCAGCAGCTTAAAAGGATCCTCTGGGGCCAACGTCCTGACTTTC. Translation gives CASSLKGSSGANVLTF.

This chain uses TRBV14 with TRBJ2-7, with D perhaps TRBD1 (5 bases). The germline V gene has CDR1 SGHDN and CDR2 FVKESK. Trimming pared 3 bases from V and 3 bases from J, leaving 12 bases between. CDR3 size: 14 residues. The CDR3: CASSQVTGDYEQYF. The CDR3 DNA is TGTGCCAGCAGCCAGGTAACAGGAGACTACGAGCAGTACTTC.

In regard to this clone: Other DNA sequences of this sample code for an identical CDR3. The chain has TRBV12-3 or TRBV12-4 and TRBJ2-3; the D is unclear. This CDR3 comprises 11 residues. Trimming shortened V by 3 bases and J by 3 bases, and 1 base separated the two germline ends. The CDR3 bases are TGTGCCAGCAGTTTGACAGATACGCAGTATTTT. Amino acid sequence: CASSLTDTQYF.

This clone was found once. V and J are TRBV27 and TRBJ2-7; 8 nucleotides match TRBD2. The CDR3 consists of 14 residues. The trim removed 5 bases at V and 5 bases at J, leaving 8 bases unmatched. Germline values: CDR1 MNHEY, CDR2 SMNVEV (reference sequence). CDR3 sequence: CASSRRTSINEQYF. CDR3 DNA: TGTGCCAGCAGTAGAAGGACTAGCATCAACGAGCAGTACTTC.

The J gene is TRBJ2-5, the V gene TRBV18; D gene ambiguous. V lost 0 bases, J lost 1 base, and 6 bases lay in between. The length of the CDR3 is 14 residues. Germline V gene sequence: CDR1 KGHSH, CDR2 LQKENI. This CDR3 is CASSPPNSQETQYF. CDR3 nucleotide sequence: TGTGCCAGCTCACCACCGAACAGCCAAGAGACCCAGTACTTC. Drawing the rest from reference TRBV18 and TRBJ2-5, the complete variable domain is NAGVMQNPRHLVRRRGQEARLRCSPMKGHSHVYWYRQLPEEGLKFMVYLQKENIIDESGMPKERFSAEFPKEGPSILRIQQVVRGDSAAYFCASSPPNSQETQYFGPGTRLLVL.

This clone was observed a single time. The V gene is TRBV7-9, the J gene TRBJ1-2; D is perhaps TRBD1 (6 bases). V dropped 0 bases and J dropped 8 bases, with 10 bases sitting between them. CDR3 size: 13 residues. CDR1 and CDR2 from the germline V gene are SEHNR and FQNEAQ (reference sequence). The CDR3 coding sequence is TGTGCCAGCAGCTTAGCAGGACAGTGGGGCTACACCTTC. It is translated as CASSLAGQWGYTF.

The J gene is TRBJ2-3, the V gene TRBV19; no definite D call. V was pared by 2 bases and J by 4 bases, with 4 bases between. This CDR3 is 12 amino acids long. The germline V gene has CDR1 LNHDA and CDR2 SQIVND (reference sequence). The CDR3 reads CASSINPDTQYF. The CDR3 DNA reads TGTGCCAGTAGTATAAACCCAGATACGCAGTATTTT.